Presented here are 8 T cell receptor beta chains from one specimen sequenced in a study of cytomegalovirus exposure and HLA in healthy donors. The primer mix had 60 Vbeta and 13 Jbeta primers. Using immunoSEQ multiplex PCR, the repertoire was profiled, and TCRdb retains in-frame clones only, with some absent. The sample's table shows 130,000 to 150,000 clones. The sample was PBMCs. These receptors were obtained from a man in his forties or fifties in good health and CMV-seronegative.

The CDR3 spells CASSGRDRYYNEQFF. The CDR3 nucleotides read TGTGCCAGCAGCGGCCGGGACAGGTACTACAATGAGCAGTTCTTC. The chain recombines TRBV9 with TRBJ2-1, with 8 bases that match TRBD1. CDR1 and CDR2 (germline): SGDLS, YYNGEE. CDR3 size: 15 residues. V trimming: 3 bases; J trimming: 3 bases; junction bases outside the gene matches: 5.

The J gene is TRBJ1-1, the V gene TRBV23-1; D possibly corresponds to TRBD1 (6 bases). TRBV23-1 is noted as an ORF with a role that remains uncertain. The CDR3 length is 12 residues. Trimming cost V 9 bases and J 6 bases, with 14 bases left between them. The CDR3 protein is CARPIGQSEAFF. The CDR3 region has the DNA TGCGCCAGACCAATAGGACAGTCTGAAGCTTTCTTT.

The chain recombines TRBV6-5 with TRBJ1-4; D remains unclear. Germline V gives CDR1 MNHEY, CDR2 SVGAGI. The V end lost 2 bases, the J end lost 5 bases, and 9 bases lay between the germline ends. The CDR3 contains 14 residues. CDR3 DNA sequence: TGTGCCAGCAGTTACCACTCCAAAAATGAAAAACTGTTTTTT. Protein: CASSYHSKNEKLFF.

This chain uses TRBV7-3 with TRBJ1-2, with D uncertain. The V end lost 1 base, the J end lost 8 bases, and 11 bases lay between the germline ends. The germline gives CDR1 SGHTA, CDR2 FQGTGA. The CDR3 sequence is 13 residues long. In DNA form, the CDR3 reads TGTGCCAGCAGCTTAAATCGGCAGGAAGGCTACACCTTC. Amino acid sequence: CASSLNRQEGYTF.

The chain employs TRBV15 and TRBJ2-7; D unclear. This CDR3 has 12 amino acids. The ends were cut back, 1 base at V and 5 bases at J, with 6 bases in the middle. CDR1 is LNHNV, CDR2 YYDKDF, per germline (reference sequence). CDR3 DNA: TGTGCCACCAGCAGAGCAGGTCACGAGCAGTACTTC. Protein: CATSRAGHEQYF.

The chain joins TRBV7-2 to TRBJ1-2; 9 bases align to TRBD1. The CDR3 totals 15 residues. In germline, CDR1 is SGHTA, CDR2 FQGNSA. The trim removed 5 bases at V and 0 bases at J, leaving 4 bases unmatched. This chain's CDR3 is CASSLQGAANYGYTF. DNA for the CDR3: TGTGCCAGCAGCCTACAGGGGGCCGCTAACTATGGCTACACCTTC.

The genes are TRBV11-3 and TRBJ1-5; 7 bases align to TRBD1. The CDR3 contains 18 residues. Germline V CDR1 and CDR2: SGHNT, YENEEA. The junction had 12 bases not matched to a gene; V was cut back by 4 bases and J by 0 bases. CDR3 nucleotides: TGTGCCAGCAGCTCGGGGACAGCCGACCTCTATAGCAATCAGCCCCAGCATTTT. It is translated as CASSSGTADLYSNQPQHF.

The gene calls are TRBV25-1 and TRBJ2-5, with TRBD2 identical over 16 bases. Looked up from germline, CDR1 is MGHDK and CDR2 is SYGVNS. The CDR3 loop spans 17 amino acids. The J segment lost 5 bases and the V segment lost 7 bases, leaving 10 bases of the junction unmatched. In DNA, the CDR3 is TGTGCCAGCACAGCGTCGGGACTAGCGGGGGGGTATGAGACCCAGTACTTC. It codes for CASTASGLAGGYETQYF.